Each of the 7 T cell receptor beta chains below was sequenced from the same sample in a study of blood T cells in healthy people across ages. The second PCR ran about 6 to 12 cycles with a sample-barcoded 5' primer and J-beta primers. MiXCR was run by TCRdb on the 5' RACE reads, yielding one entry per CDR3 protein. The profile shows 380,000 or so distinct CDR3 sequences, about half of them singletons. Specimen: blood. The source is a man aged 55 to 70 in good health.

V is TRBV28 and J is TRBJ2-7; 7 bases line up with TRBD1. This CDR3 spans 12 amino acids. Per the germline V gene, CDR1 is MDHEN and CDR2 is SYDVKM. The ends lost 8 bases at V and 2 bases at J; junction bases unmatched: 3. CDR3 nucleotides: TGTGCCAGCCAACAGGGGCCCTACGAGCAGTACTTC. This sequence encodes CASQQGPYEQYF. Full variable domain (outside the CDR3, taken from reference TRBV28 and TRBJ2-7): DVKVTQSSRYLVKRTGEKVFLECVQDMDHENMFWYRQDPGLGLRLIYFSYDVKMKEKGDIPEGYSVSREKKERFSLILESASTNQTSMYLCASQQGPYEQYFGPGTRLTVT.

V and J are TRBV16 and TRBJ1-5, with D perhaps matching TRBD1 (5 bases). V lost 0 bases, J lost 6 bases, and 15 bases lay in between. The CDR3 is 16 amino acids. CDR1 and CDR2 from the germline V gene are KGHSY and FQNENV. The CDR3 coding sequence is TGTGCCAGCAGCCAATCGAAGGGGTATGGGGCTCAGCCCCAGCATTTT. This codes for CASSQSKGYGAQPQHF.

The genes are TRBV11-2 and TRBJ1-1; 9 nucleotides align to TRBD1. Losses at the gene ends were 0 bases for V and 7 bases for J; bases not matched to a gene: 27. Per the germline V gene, CDR1 is SGHAT and CDR2 is FQNNGV. This CDR3 contains 22 residues. The CDR3 DNA follows: TGTGCCAGCAGCTTAGATGACGGGACAGGGAAAAGATATTTGAACTTTGGAAGTGAAGCTTTCTTT. Protein product: CASSLDDGTGKRYLNFGSEAFF.

This rearrangement joins TRBV12-3 or TRBV12-4 to TRBJ2-7; 10 bases align to TRBD2. The length of the CDR3 is 19 residues. Trimming removed 2 bases from V and 0 bases from J; junction bases left unmatched: 13. CDR3 loop: CASSLRFTSGALSSYEQYF. CDR3 coding DNA: TGTGCCAGCAGTTTAAGGTTCACTAGCGGGGCCCTTAGCTCCTACGAGCAGTACTTC.

This clonotype was seen a few times. The rearrangement uses TRBV28 and TRBJ2-6, with no clear D. Germline V gene sequence: CDR1 MDHEN, CDR2 SYDVKM. The ends were cut back, 6 bases at V and 2 bases at J, with 5 bases in the middle. The CDR3 spans 13 residues. This chain's CDR3 is CASRTPGANVLTF. Written as DNA, the CDR3 is TGTGCCAGCAGGACCCCTGGGGCCAACGTCCTGACTTTC. The variable domain in full, with the rest retrieved from reference TRBV28 and TRBJ2-6, is DVKVTQSSRYLVKRTGEKVFLECVQDMDHENMFWYRQDPGLGLRLIYFSYDVKMKEKGDIPEGYSVSREKKERFSLILESASTNQTSMYLCASRTPGANVLTFGAGSRLTVL.

This clonotype was detected a few times. The chain recombines TRBV29-1 with TRBJ2-1, with 9 nucleotides matching TRBD2. This CDR3 comprises 13 residues. Germline trimming cut 4 bases from V and 7 bases from J; bases unmatched to any gene: 5. Germline V gene lookup returns CDR1 SQVTM and CDR2 ANQGSEA. The CDR3 protein is CSVGGGLANEQFF. DNA of the CDR3: TGCAGCGTTGGGGGCGGACTAGCGAATGAGCAGTTCTTC.

J is TRBJ2-2 and V is TRBV12-3 or TRBV12-4, with 9 bases matching TRBD1. V was clipped by 6 bases and J by 5 bases; unmatched bases: 10. The CDR3 sequence is 16 residues long. CDR3 nucleotide sequence: TGTGCCAGCAGCGTAGAGGGACAGGGCAATACCGGGGAGCTGTTTTTT. Its protein is CASSVEGQGNTGELFF.